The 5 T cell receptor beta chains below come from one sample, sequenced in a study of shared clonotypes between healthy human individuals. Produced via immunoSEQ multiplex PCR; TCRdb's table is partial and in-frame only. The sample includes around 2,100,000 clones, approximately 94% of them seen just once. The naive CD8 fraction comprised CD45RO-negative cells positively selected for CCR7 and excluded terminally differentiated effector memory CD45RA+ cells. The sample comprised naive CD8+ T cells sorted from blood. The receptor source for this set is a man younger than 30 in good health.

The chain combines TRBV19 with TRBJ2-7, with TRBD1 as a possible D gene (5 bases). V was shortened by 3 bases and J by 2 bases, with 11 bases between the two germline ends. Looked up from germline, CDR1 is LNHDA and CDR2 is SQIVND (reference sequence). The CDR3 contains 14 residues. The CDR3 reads CASSITGETYEQYF. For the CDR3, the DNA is TGTGCCAGTAGTATTACAGGAGAAACCTACGAGCAGTACTTC.

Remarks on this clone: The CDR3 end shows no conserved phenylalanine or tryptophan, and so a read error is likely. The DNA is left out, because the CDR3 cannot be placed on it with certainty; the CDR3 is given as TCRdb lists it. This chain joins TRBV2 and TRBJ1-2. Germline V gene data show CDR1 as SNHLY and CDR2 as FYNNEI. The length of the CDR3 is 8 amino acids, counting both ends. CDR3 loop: CASSEGTT.

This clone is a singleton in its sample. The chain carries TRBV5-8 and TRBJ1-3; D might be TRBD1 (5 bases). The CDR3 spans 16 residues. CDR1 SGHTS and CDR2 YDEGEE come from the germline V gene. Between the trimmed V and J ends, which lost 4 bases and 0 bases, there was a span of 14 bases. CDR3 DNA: TGTGCCAGCAGCGTCGACAGAGCCATCTCTGGAAACACCATATATTTT. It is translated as CASSVDRAISGNTIYF.

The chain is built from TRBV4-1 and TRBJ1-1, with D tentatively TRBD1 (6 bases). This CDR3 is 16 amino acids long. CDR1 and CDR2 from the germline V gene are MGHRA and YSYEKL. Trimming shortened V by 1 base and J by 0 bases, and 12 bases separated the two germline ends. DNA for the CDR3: TGCGCCAGCAGCCAAGGGCCAGGGGCCATGAACACTGAAGCTTTCTTT. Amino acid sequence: CASSQGPGAMNTEAFF.

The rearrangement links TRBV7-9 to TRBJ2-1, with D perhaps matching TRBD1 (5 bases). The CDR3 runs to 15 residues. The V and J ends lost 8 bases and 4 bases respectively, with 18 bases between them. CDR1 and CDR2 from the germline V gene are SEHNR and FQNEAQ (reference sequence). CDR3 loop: CASDLDSGQYNEQFF. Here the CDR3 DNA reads TGTGCCAGCGACCTTGACAGTGGGCAATACAATGAGCAGTTCTTC.